This TCR beta chain was captured in a study of T-cell memory formation after mild COVID-19. As for the study in general: TCR clusters were mostly donor specific. Study-wide results and limits: The main location of contracting CD4+ clones was CM and EM, and that of contracting CD8+ clones was EMRA. Some clones that responded were present in memory (sampled pre-infection), which suggests cross-reactive memory joined.

5'RACE with constant-segment primers built TCRalpha and TCRbeta cDNA libraries with UMIs. MiXCR was run by TCRdb on the 5' RACE reads, yielding one entry per CDR3 protein. This sample has over 150,000 distinct CDR3 sequences, with roughly 20% found just once. Comment on this clonotype: Its antigen is unknown.

The sequencing sample was made of PBMCs or a T cell subset sorted from them (not recorded which). This sequence was found in a man younger than 35 who had mild COVID-19 (a few samples of this study predate the infection). Cell type and time point are not known.

CDR3 nucleotide sequence: TGCGCCAGCAGCCGGACAGGGACCTCCCCCGCCAAAAAACTGTTTTTT. Protein: CASSRTGTSPAKKLFF. V usage is TRBV5-1 and J usage is TRBJ1-4, with 8 bases identical to TRBD1. CDR1 SGHRS and CDR2 YFSETQ come from the germline V gene. Unmatched junction bases numbered 14, after V lost 4 bases and J lost 9 bases. CDR3 length: 16 residues.